This T cell receptor beta chain was retrieved from a study of shared clonotypes between healthy human individuals. The V end lost 7 bases, the J end lost 2 bases, and 23 bases lay between the germline ends. The CDR3 contains 18 residues. The germline CDR1 and CDR2 sequences are LNHDA and SQIVND (reference sequence). The donors were adults (healthy and HIV-negative) with no recent acute infections or vaccinations. Tens of millions of PBMCs were counted before genomic DNA extraction. Study results and caveats: In this cohort, only blood was sampled, and tissue repertoires likely differ.

Of note for this clone: Antigen: not known.

Assay used: immunoSEQ multiplex PCR; TCRdb lists only in-frame clones, some missing. The sample lists about half a million clones, around 80% occurring once. The sequence came from a middle-aged woman in good health. Some clones in this sample may be carry-over from other donors' samples. The V and J genes are TRBV19 and TRBJ2-2; unclear D gene. Material for sequencing was PBMCs. CDR3 sequence: CASTPGEAPYLNTGELFF. The DNA of the CDR3 is TGTGCCAGTACCCCGGGCGAAGCGCCATATCTCAACACCGGGGAGCTGTTTTTT.